The next 19 T cell receptor beta chains were all read from a single sample in a study of blood T cell repertoires in COVID-19 (dated by TCRdb to about 2020). Library method: the immunoSEQ multiplex PCR assay. TCRdb provides this immuneACCESS table in a form limited to in-frame rearrangements. Some clones are lacking; in checked studies, under half of them reflect an unresolved V gene, and why the rest are absent is not known. This sample is represented by 150,000 to 200,000 clones; under 90% of them were singletons. Around 7% of the sample rests with the top ten. Sequenced input: peripheral blood. The source of these receptors is a man aged 40-49 years with acute or convalescent COVID-19.

The chain joins TRBV5-6 to TRBJ2-1; TRBD2 aligns across 11 bases. After removal of 0 bases from V and 8 bases from J, the junction contained 4 bases not matched to a gene. From germline, CDR1 is SGHDT and CDR2 YYEEEE. The CDR3 extends over 15 amino acids. CDR3 sequence reads: CASSLVLAGGYEQFF. The CDR3 nucleotides read TGTGCCAGCAGCTTGGTGCTAGCGGGGGGTTATGAGCAGTTCTTC.

CDR3 bases: TGCGCCAGCAGCCATAGCGGGGGAAGTGGCTACACCTTC. Translated, it gives CASSHSGGSGYTF. The chain is built from TRBV4-1 and TRBJ1-2; weak D call: TRBD1 (5 bases). The V end was cut by 3 bases, the J end by 7 bases, with 12 bases between. Germline lookup yields CDR1 MGHRA and CDR2 YSYEKL. The CDR3 sequence is 13 residues long.

This chain uses TRBV7-2 with TRBJ2-3; D is undetermined. With 1 base removed from V and 1 base from J, the gap between germline ends came to 12 bases. In germline, CDR1 is SGHTA, CDR2 FQGNSA. This CDR3 is built from 16 residues. This chain's CDR3 is CASSLVASRRTDTQYF. CDR3 in DNA: TGTGCCAGCAGCTTAGTGGCCTCTCGCCGCACAGATACGCAGTATTTT.

The chain couples TRBV21-1 to TRBJ2-3; TRBD2, the table's D call, was not compared with the DNA. TRBV21-1 is annotated as a pseudogene. The CDR3 runs 18 residues. The CDR3 sequence is CASSKAWERGGYTDTQYF. The CDR3 DNA reads TGTGCCAGCAGCAAAGCGTGGGAGCGGGGGGGGTACACAGATACGCAGTATTTT.

The CDR3 DNA reads as TGTGCCAGCAGCCCCGGGACAGCAGGCTATGGCTACACCTTC. Translating it yields CASSPGTAGYGYTF. This chain links TRBV2 with TRBJ1-2; 7 positions match TRBD1. With V trimmed by 6 bases and J by 4 bases, 8 bases remained unmatched. This CDR3 comprises 14 residues. CDR1 is SNHLY and CDR2 is FYNNEI in the germline V gene.

This clone was observed a few times. The chain has TRBV28 and TRBJ2-1; 14 bases are a match to TRBD2. This CDR3 spans 20 amino acids. Germline assignment: CDR1 MDHEN and CDR2 SYDVKM. The V segment lost 5 bases and the J segment 0 bases; nucleotides outside the gene matches: 12. CDR3 sequence reads: CASSPTWGLAGVLSYNEQFF. CDR3 DNA sequence: TGTGCCAGCAGTCCCACTTGGGGACTAGCGGGGGTACTCTCCTACAATGAGCAGTTCTTC. The whole variable domain, remainder taken from reference TRBV28 and TRBJ2-1, is DVKVTQSSRYLVKRTGEKVFLECVQDMDHENMFWYRQDPGLGLRLIYFSYDVKMKEKGDIPEGYSVSREKKERFSLILESASTNQTSMYLCASSPTWGLAGVLSYNEQFFGPGTRLTVL.

The chain recombines TRBV5-4 with TRBJ2-1, with 9 bases fitting TRBD2. Germline V CDR1 and CDR2: SGHNT, YYREEE (reference sequence). The CDR3 has 15 amino acids. Trimming removed 5 bases from V and 7 bases from J; junction bases left unmatched: 10. CDR3 sequence reads: CASSPSSGVQNEQFF. The CDR3 coding sequence is TGTGCCAGCAGTCCATCTAGCGGGGTCCAGAATGAGCAGTTCTTC.

The chain joins TRBV11-2 to TRBJ1-2; D perhaps matches TRBD1 (6 bases). CDR1 is SGHAT and CDR2 is FQNNGV in the germline V gene. The CDR3 sequence is 13 residues long. V was pared by 7 bases and J by 5 bases, with 14 bases between. The CDR3 loop reads CASNPTGSYGYTF. DNA for the CDR3: TGTGCCAGCAACCCTACAGGGAGTTATGGCTACACCTTC.

The gene calls are TRBV3-1 (or the pseudogene TRBV3-2) and TRBJ2-7, with 9 nucleotides matching TRBD1. Germline V gives CDR1 LGHDT, CDR2 YNNKEL (reference sequence). Trimming cost V 4 bases and J 2 bases; bases outside gene matches: 3. CDR3 length equals 14 residues. CDR3 amino acids: CASSPRQGAYEQYF. Here the CDR3 DNA reads TGTGCCAGCAGCCCGCGACAGGGGGCCTACGAGCAGTACTTC.

The chain carries TRBV2 and TRBJ2-7, with D possibly matching TRBD1 (5 bases). The CDR3 totals 15 residues. CDR1 SNHLY and CDR2 FYNNEI come from the germline V gene. Trimming pared 2 bases from V and 0 bases from J, leaving 11 bases between. Here the CDR3 reads CASSEYMGPSYEQYF. Here the CDR3 DNA reads TGTGCCAGCAGTGAATATATGGGGCCCTCCTACGAGCAGTACTTC.

The J gene is TRBJ1-1, the V gene TRBV20-1, with D maybe TRBD1 (5 bases). Germline CDR1 is DFQATT and CDR2 is SNEGSKA (reference sequence). Trimming cost V 1 base and J 8 bases, with 8 bases left between them. This CDR3 region has 11 residues. CDR3 loop: CSARGSGEAFF. CDR3 nucleotides: TGCAGTGCTAGAGGCTCAGGGGAAGCTTTCTTT.

This clone was counted between two and nine times. The chain has TRBV3-1 (or the pseudogene TRBV3-2) and TRBJ1-1, with D possibly TRBD1 on 6 matching bases. Germline V CDR1 and CDR2: LGHDT, YNNKEL (reference sequence). The CDR3 is 15 amino acids. V was cut by 3 bases and J by 3 bases, with 14 bases left in between. In DNA, the CDR3 is TGTGCCAGCAGCCATTCCGGGGGGGCGCACACTGAAGCTTTCTTT. It specifies CASSHSGGAHTEAFF.

The chain recombines TRBV24-1 with TRBJ1-5; maybe TRBD1 (5 bases). Germline lookup yields CDR1 KGHDR and CDR2 SFDVKD. Trimming shortened V by 6 bases and J by 5 bases, and 10 bases separated the two germline ends. The CDR3 runs to 13 residues. CDR3 sequence (DNA): TGTGCCACCAGTCTTGCGGGGGATCAGCCCCAGCATTTT. Protein: CATSLAGDQPQHF.

The rearrangement links TRBV10-2 to TRBJ2-7, with D tentatively TRBD1 (6 bases). The length of the CDR3 is 17 residues. Germline CDR1 reads WSHSY; CDR2 reads SAAADI. V was trimmed by 8 bases and J by 5 bases, leaving 28 bases between them. The CDR3 DNA follows: TGCGCCAGCGTTGAGGTGCGTGGGATGGGGGCGTTGAACGAGCAGTACTTC. It is translated as CASVEVRGMGALNEQYF.

The chain joins TRBV30 to TRBJ1-1; 7 nucleotides match TRBD1. V shed 3 bases, J shed 6 bases, and the junction held 10 bases outside the gene matches. The CDR3 is made up of 14 amino acids. CDR1 is GTSNPN and CDR2 is SVGIG in the germline V gene (reference sequence). In nucleotides, the CDR3 is TGTGCCTGGAGGTTACAGGGGCTGGGGGCTGAAGCTTTCTTT. It yields the protein CAWRLQGLGAEAFF. Supplemented by reference TRBV30 and TRBJ1-1, the full variable domain reads SQTIHQWPATLVQPVGSPLSLECTVEGTSNPNLYWYRQAAGRGLQLLFYSVGIGQISSEVPQNLSASRPQDRQFILSSKKLLLSDSGFYLCAWRLQGLGAEAFFGQGTRLTVV.

The chain is built from TRBV5-6 and TRBJ2-1; TRBD1 matches at 8 bases. Germline V gene lookup returns CDR1 SGHDT and CDR2 YYEEEE. Germline trimming cut 2 bases from V and 4 bases from J; bases unmatched to any gene: 2. The CDR3 is made up of 14 amino acids. For the CDR3, the DNA is TGTGCCAGCAGCTTTCGACAGGGGTACAATGAGCAGTTCTTC. This encodes CASSFRQGYNEQFF.

The chain combines TRBV6-2 or TRBV6-3 with TRBJ2-5; D possibly corresponds to TRBD1 (7 bases). CDR1 is MNHEY, CDR2 SVGEGT, per germline. The CDR3 length is 16 residues. The V gene lost 6 bases and the J gene lost 3 bases, with 20 bases spanning the gap. Written as DNA, the CDR3 is TGTGCCAGCAGCCCGGACAGGACTATAAGAAAAGAGACCCAGTACTTC. Translating gives CASSPDRTIRKETQYF.

The rearrangement joins TRBV9 to TRBJ1-2; TRBD1 is a possible D gene (6 bases). The CDR3 totals 13 residues. V lost 0 bases and J 5 bases, leaving 8 bases between the germline ends. Germline-derived CDR1 and CDR2 are SGDLS and YYNGEE. CDR3 loop: CASSVATGYGYTF. CDR3 coding DNA: TGTGCCAGCAGCGTAGCCACAGGGTATGGCTACACCTTC.

The chain employs TRBV5-6 and TRBJ1-4; no clear D. The germline V and J ends were trimmed by 2 bases and 4 bases, with 12 bases remaining between them. The CDR3 sequence is 15 residues long. CDR1 and CDR2 (germline): SGHDT, YYEEEE. The CDR3 nucleotides read TGTGCCAGCAGCTTCAGTACGGGAGGTAATGAAAAACTGTTTTTT. Its translation: CASSFSTGGNEKLFF.